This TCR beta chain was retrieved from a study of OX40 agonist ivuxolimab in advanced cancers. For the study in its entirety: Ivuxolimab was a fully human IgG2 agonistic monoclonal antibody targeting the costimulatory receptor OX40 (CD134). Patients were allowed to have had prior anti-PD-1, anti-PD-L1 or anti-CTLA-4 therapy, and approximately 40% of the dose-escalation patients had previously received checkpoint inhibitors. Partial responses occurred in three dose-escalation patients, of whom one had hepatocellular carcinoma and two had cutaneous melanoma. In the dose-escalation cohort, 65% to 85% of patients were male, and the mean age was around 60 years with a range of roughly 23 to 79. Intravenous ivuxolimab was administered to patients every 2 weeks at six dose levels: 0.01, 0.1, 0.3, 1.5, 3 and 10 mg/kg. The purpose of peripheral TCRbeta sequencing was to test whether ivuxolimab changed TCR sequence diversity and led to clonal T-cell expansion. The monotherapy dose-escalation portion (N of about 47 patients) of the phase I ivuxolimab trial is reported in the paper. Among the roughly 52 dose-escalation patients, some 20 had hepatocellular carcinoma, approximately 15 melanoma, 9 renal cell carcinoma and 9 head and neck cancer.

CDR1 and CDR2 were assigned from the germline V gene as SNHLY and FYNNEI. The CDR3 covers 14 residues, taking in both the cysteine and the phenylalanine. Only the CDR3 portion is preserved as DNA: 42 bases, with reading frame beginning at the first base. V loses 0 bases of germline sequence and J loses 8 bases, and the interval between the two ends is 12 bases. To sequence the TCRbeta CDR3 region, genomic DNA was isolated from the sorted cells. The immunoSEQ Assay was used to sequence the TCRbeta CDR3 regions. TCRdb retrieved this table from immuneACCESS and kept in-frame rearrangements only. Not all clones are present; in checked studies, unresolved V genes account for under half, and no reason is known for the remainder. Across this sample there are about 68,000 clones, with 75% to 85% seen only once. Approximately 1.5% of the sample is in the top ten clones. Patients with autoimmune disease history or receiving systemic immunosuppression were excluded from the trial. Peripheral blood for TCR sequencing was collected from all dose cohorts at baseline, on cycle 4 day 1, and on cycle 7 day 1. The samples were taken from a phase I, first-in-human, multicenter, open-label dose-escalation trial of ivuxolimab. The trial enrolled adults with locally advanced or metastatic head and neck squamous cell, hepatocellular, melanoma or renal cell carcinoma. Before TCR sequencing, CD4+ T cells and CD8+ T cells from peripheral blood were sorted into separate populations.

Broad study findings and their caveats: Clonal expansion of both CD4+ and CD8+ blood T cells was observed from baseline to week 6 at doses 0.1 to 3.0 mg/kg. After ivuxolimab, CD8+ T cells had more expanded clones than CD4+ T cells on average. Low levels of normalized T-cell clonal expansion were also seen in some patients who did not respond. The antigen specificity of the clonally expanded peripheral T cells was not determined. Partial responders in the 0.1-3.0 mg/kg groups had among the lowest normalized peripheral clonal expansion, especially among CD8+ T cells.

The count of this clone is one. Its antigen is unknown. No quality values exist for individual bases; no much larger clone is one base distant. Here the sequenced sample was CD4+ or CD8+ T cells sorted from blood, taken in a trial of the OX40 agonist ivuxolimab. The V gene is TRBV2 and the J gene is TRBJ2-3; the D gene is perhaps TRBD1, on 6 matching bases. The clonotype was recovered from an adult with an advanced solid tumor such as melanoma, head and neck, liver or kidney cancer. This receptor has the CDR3 CASSEARTDGTQYF. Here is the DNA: TGTGCCAGCAGTGAAGCGAGGACAGACGGTACGCAGTATTTT.